The rows below give T cell receptor beta chains drawn from one sample of a study of somatic mutations in cytotoxic T cells in rheumatoid arthritis. Assay used: immunoSEQ multiplex PCR; TCRdb lists only in-frame clones, some missing. The table records over 15,000 clones, about nine tenths of them present only once. Sequenced: CD8+ T cells sorted from blood. The source of these receptors is a man aged 40-55 years in good health. CDR3s include the opening cysteine and the closing phenylalanine or tryptophan. Each record gives: D gene, clone size, J gene, V gene, CDR3 DNA, CDR3 protein. The D gene is left open where the match is weak. Where a row states a size, it is once, few, many or the class of an expanded clone; other rows omit it.

d_gene: TRBD2
abundance: -
j_gene: TRBJ2-1
v_gene: TRBV2
CDR3nt: TGTGCCAGCAGTCCGGGACTAGCTAATGAGCAGTTCTTC
CDR3aa: CASSPGLANEQFF

d_gene: -
abundance: -
j_gene: TRBJ2-3
v_gene: TRBV18
CDR3nt: TGTGCCAGCTCACAAAAGGACTACACAGATACGCAGTATTTT
CDR3aa: CASSQKDYTDTQYF

d_gene: TRBD1
abundance: few
j_gene: TRBJ2-7
v_gene: TRBV4-1
CDR3nt: TGCGCCAGCAGCCGGGGGACAGGGGGCTACGAGCAGTACTTC
CDR3aa: CASSRGTGGYEQYF

d_gene: -
abundance: once
j_gene: TRBJ1-3
v_gene: TRBV28
CDR3nt: TGTGCCAGCAGTCCTGACAGATCTTCTGGAAACACCATATATTTT
CDR3aa: CASSPDRSSGNTIYF

d_gene: TRBD2
abundance: -
j_gene: TRBJ2-3
v_gene: TRBV13
CDR3nt: TGTGCCAGCAGTCCGGAGGGAGGGGCAGATACGCAGTATTTT
CDR3aa: CASSPEGGADTQYF

d_gene: -
abundance: -
j_gene: TRBJ2-1
v_gene: TRBV5-6
CDR3nt: TGTGCCAGCAGCTTGGGGACGTGGGAGAAGGGCTACAATGAGCAGTTCTTC
CDR3aa: CASSLGTWEKGYNEQFF

d_gene: TRBD2
abundance: -
j_gene: TRBJ2-2
v_gene: TRBV10-3
CDR3nt: TGTGCCATCAGCGCCAAGCGGGAGGGCCAAGCCGGGGAGCTGTTTTTT
CDR3aa: CAISAKREGQAGELFF

d_gene: -
abundance: -
j_gene: TRBJ2-3
v_gene: TRBV14
CDR3nt: TGTGCCAGCAGCCCAGTAGGCACAGATACGCAGTATTTT
CDR3aa: CASSPVGTDTQYF

d_gene: -
abundance: -
j_gene: TRBJ2-1
v_gene: TRBV11-1
CDR3nt: TGTGCCAGCAGCTTAGCGGGAGAGGCCTCTGTTGAGCAGTTCTTC
CDR3aa: CASSLAGEASVEQFF

d_gene: -
abundance: -
j_gene: TRBJ2-7
v_gene: TRBV5-4
CDR3nt: TGTGCCAGCAGCTTGACAGGGAGAAACGAGCAGTACTTC
CDR3aa: CASSLTGRNEQYF

d_gene: -
abundance: -
j_gene: TRBJ2-4
v_gene: TRBV9
CDR3nt: TGTGCCAGCAGCCCCACGGACGGGAAAAACATTCAGTACTTC
CDR3aa: CASSPTDGKNIQYF

d_gene: TRBD1
abundance: -
j_gene: TRBJ1-4
v_gene: TRBV27
CDR3nt: TGTGCCAGCAGCCCCCAGGGGGCGCTTTCTGAAAAACTGTTTTTT
CDR3aa: CASSPQGALSEKLFF

d_gene: -
abundance: -
j_gene: TRBJ1-3
v_gene: TRBV25-1
CDR3nt: TGTGCCAGCAGTGATTGGGGCCAGGCGGGAAACACCATATATTTT
CDR3aa: CASSDWGQAGNTIYF

d_gene: TRBD2
abundance: -
j_gene: TRBJ2-3
v_gene: TRBV7-8
CDR3nt: TGTGCCAGCAGCTCGGGCCGCGGGGGGCCGAACACAGATACGCAGTATTTT
CDR3aa: CASSSGRGGPNTDTQYF

d_gene: -
abundance: -
j_gene: TRBJ2-3
v_gene: TRBV27
CDR3nt: TGTGCCAGCAGCTCCGGGACAATCCCTAGCACAGATACGCAGTATTTT
CDR3aa: CASSSGTIPSTDTQYF

d_gene: -
abundance: once
j_gene: TRBJ2-3
v_gene: TRBV28
CDR3nt: TGTGCCAGCAGTCAGCCTTCCGGGACAAGCTTGACAGATACGCAGTATTTT
CDR3aa: CASSQPSGTSLTDTQYF

d_gene: TRBD1
abundance: -
j_gene: TRBJ2-1
v_gene: TRBV4-3
CDR3nt: TGCGCCAGCAGCCTAGGGACAGGGGCCGTCAATGAGCAGTTCTTC
CDR3aa: CASSLGTGAVNEQFF

d_gene: -
abundance: -
j_gene: TRBJ2-2
v_gene: TRBV7-2
CDR3nt: TGTGCCAGCAGCTTTTACAGGGTAGACACCGGGGAGCTGTTTTTT
CDR3aa: CASSFYRVDTGELFF

d_gene: -
abundance: -
j_gene: TRBJ2-1
v_gene: TRBV4-3
CDR3nt: TGCGCCAGCAGCCACGATCGGAATGAGCAGTTCTTC
CDR3aa: CASSHDRNEQFF

d_gene: TRBD2
abundance: -
j_gene: TRBJ2-7
v_gene: TRBV27
CDR3nt: TGTGCCAGCAACCCGCTGGGACTAGCGGGGAAGTACTCCTACGAGCAGTACTTC
CDR3aa: CASNPLGLAGKYSYEQYF

d_gene: -
abundance: -
j_gene: TRBJ2-7
v_gene: TRBV7-8
CDR3nt: TGTGCCAGCAGCTCTACCCCTTCGGGAGACGGGGCCTCCTACGAGCAGTACTTC
CDR3aa: CASSSTPSGDGASYEQYF

d_gene: -
abundance: -
j_gene: TRBJ2-7
v_gene: TRBV2
CDR3nt: TGTGCCAGCAGTGAAGACTCCACCTACGAGCAGTACTTC
CDR3aa: CASSEDSTYEQYF

d_gene: -
abundance: -
j_gene: TRBJ2-3
v_gene: TRBV18
CDR3nt: TGTGCCAGCTCATTTCGCTACACAGATACGCAGTATTTT
CDR3aa: CASSFRYTDTQYF

d_gene: TRBD2
abundance: -
j_gene: TRBJ2-1
v_gene: TRBV27
CDR3nt: TGTGCCAGCAGTCCGACCGGGAGGGCTCTCAATGAGCAGTTCTTC
CDR3aa: CASSPTGRALNEQFF

d_gene: -
abundance: once
j_gene: TRBJ1-2
v_gene: TRBV19
CDR3nt: TGTGCCAGTAGTATGCAAATCAGCTATGGCTACACCTTC
CDR3aa: CASSMQISYGYTF

d_gene: TRBD2
abundance: -
j_gene: TRBJ2-7
v_gene: TRBV19
CDR3nt: TGTGCCAGTAGTATAATAGCGGGAGCAGCGGGAGAGCAGTACTTC
CDR3aa: CASSIIAGAAGEQYF

d_gene: -
abundance: -
j_gene: TRBJ2-2
v_gene: TRBV4-3
CDR3nt: TGCGCCAGCAGCTTCGGAACGGAGGGGACCGGGGAGCTGTTTTTT
CDR3aa: CASSFGTEGTGELFF

d_gene: -
abundance: -
j_gene: TRBJ2-1
v_gene: TRBV7-8
CDR3nt: TGTGCCAGCAGCTTAGCGGGAGTACAGTTCTTC
CDR3aa: CASSLAGVQFF

d_gene: -
abundance: -
j_gene: TRBJ2-5
v_gene: TRBV7-2
CDR3nt: TGTGCCAGCAGCGGAAGGGGCCCCGCTTGGACCCAGTACTTC
CDR3aa: CASSGRGPAWTQYF

d_gene: -
abundance: -
j_gene: TRBJ1-1
v_gene: TRBV9
CDR3nt: TGTGCCAGCAGCGTAGGGTCCGGTGAAGCTTTCTTT
CDR3aa: CASSVGSGEAFF

d_gene: TRBD2
abundance: -
j_gene: TRBJ2-1
v_gene: TRBV30
CDR3nt: TGTGCCTGGAGCCCTAGCGGAGCCTCCTACAATGAGCAGTTCTTC
CDR3aa: CAWSPSGASYNEQFF

d_gene: -
abundance: -
j_gene: TRBJ1-5
v_gene: TRBV5-6
CDR3nt: TGTGCCAGCAGCTTGGGACAAGTGAATCAGCCCCAGCATTTT
CDR3aa: CASSLGQVNQPQHF

d_gene: -
abundance: -
j_gene: TRBJ2-1
v_gene: TRBV29-1
CDR3nt: TGCAGCTCTAGGGGGGGGCCGGGCTCCTACAATGAGCAGTTCTTC
CDR3aa: CSSRGGPGSYNEQFF

d_gene: -
abundance: -
j_gene: TRBJ1-6
v_gene: TRBV27
CDR3nt: TGTGCCAGCAGGTTCTTCTCGGCCTATAATTCACCCCTCCACTTT
CDR3aa: CASRFFSAYNSPLHF

d_gene: -
abundance: -
j_gene: TRBJ2-7
v_gene: TRBV4-3
CDR3nt: TGCGCCAGCAGCCAAGATCTTAACGGCTCCTACGAGCAGTACTTC
CDR3aa: CASSQDLNGSYEQYF

d_gene: TRBD1
abundance: -
j_gene: TRBJ2-7
v_gene: TRBV7-9
CDR3nt: TGTGCCAGCAGGAGGGGGACAGCCAACTACGAGCAGTACTTC
CDR3aa: CASRRGTANYEQYF

d_gene: TRBD2
abundance: -
j_gene: TRBJ2-1
v_gene: TRBV9
CDR3nt: TGTGCCAGCAGCGTACTAGCGGGAGGTGAGCAGTTCTTC
CDR3aa: CASSVLAGGEQFF

d_gene: -
abundance: few
j_gene: TRBJ1-1
v_gene: TRBV30
CDR3nt: TGTGCCTGGAGCAAGAACACTGAAGCTTTCTTT
CDR3aa: CAWSKNTEAFF

d_gene: TRBD2
abundance: few
j_gene: TRBJ2-1
v_gene: TRBV10-1
CDR3nt: TGCGCCAGCAGTGAACGGGAGGGTTCCTACAATGAGCAGTTCTTC
CDR3aa: CASSEREGSYNEQFF

d_gene: TRBD2
abundance: -
j_gene: TRBJ2-7
v_gene: TRBV4-3
CDR3nt: TGCGCCAGCAGCCAAGCCCGGACTAGCGGATTCTACGAGCAGTACTTC
CDR3aa: CASSQARTSGFYEQYF

d_gene: TRBD2
abundance: -
j_gene: TRBJ2-1
v_gene: TRBV27
CDR3nt: TGTGCCAGCAGTTTCAAGGGACTAGCGTACGACCCCTACAATGAGCAGTTCTTC
CDR3aa: CASSFKGLAYDPYNEQFF

d_gene: -
abundance: few
j_gene: TRBJ2-5
v_gene: TRBV19
CDR3nt: TGTGCCAGTAGTATAGACCATGCTAGCGCCGTCCAAGAGACCCAGTACTTC
CDR3aa: CASSIDHASAVQETQYF

d_gene: TRBD1
abundance: -
j_gene: TRBJ2-6
v_gene: TRBV27
CDR3nt: TGTGCCAGCAGTTTCCGGGACAGACTTTTCTCTGGGGCCAACGTCCTGACTTTC
CDR3aa: CASSFRDRLFSGANVLTF

d_gene: TRBD2
abundance: -
j_gene: TRBJ2-1
v_gene: TRBV27
CDR3nt: TGTGCCAGCAGTTTCCAAGCCCCAGGACTAGCGGGAGTAGAGAATGAGCAGTTCTTC
CDR3aa: CASSFQAPGLAGVENEQFF

d_gene: -
abundance: -
j_gene: TRBJ2-3
v_gene: TRBV28
CDR3nt: TGTGCCAGCAGTTTTTATTGGACAGCCCACACAGATACGCAGTATTTT
CDR3aa: CASSFYWTAHTDTQYF

d_gene: -
abundance: -
j_gene: TRBJ2-7
v_gene: TRBV28
CDR3nt: TGTGCCAGCAGTCCCCAGGTGGAGTACGAGCAGTACTTC
CDR3aa: CASSPQVEYEQYF

d_gene: -
abundance: -
j_gene: TRBJ2-6
v_gene: TRBV15
CDR3nt: TGTGCCACCAGCCCACGCTCTGGGGCCAACGTCCTGACTTTC
CDR3aa: CATSPRSGANVLTF

d_gene: -
abundance: -
j_gene: TRBJ2-1
v_gene: TRBV21-1
CDR3nt: TGTGCCAGCAGCAAAAGGGGGGATGGCGGGAGGTTTCGGGAAGAGAATGAGCAGTTCTTC
CDR3aa: CASSKRGDGGRFREENEQFF

d_gene: -
abundance: -
j_gene: TRBJ1-1
v_gene: TRBV4-1
CDR3nt: TGCGCCAGCAGCCAAGCCCCAGACAGGCTCCCCAAAGAAGCTTTCTTT
CDR3aa: CASSQAPDRLPKEAFF

d_gene: TRBD1
abundance: -
j_gene: TRBJ2-7
v_gene: TRBV6-5
CDR3nt: TGTGCCAGCAGTAACTCGGGACAGGGGACAGAGCAGTACTTC
CDR3aa: CASSNSGQGTEQYF

d_gene: TRBD2
abundance: once
j_gene: TRBJ2-1
v_gene: TRBV13
CDR3nt: TGTGCCAGCACCCTCGGCGGGGGAAGCTCCTACAATGAGCAGTTCTTC
CDR3aa: CASTLGGGSSYNEQFF

d_gene: TRBD1
abundance: -
j_gene: TRBJ2-7
v_gene: TRBV27
CDR3nt: TGTGCCAGCAGTTTTATCCAACCGGGACAGGGGCCCTACGAGCAGTACTTC
CDR3aa: CASSFIQPGQGPYEQYF

d_gene: -
abundance: few
j_gene: TRBJ2-1
v_gene: TRBV7-9
CDR3nt: TGTGCCAGCGCCTTTACGGGGCAGCGAGACAATGAGCAGTTCTTC
CDR3aa: CASAFTGQRDNEQFF

d_gene: -
abundance: -
j_gene: TRBJ2-7
v_gene: TRBV4-1
CDR3nt: TGCGCCAGCAGCCACCCGGACCGAAGCATCTACGAGCAGTACTTC
CDR3aa: CASSHPDRSIYEQYF

d_gene: -
abundance: -
j_gene: TRBJ1-5
v_gene: TRBV28
CDR3nt: TGTGCCAGCAGTTTTTCGGGTTATAGCAATCAGCCCCAGCATTTT
CDR3aa: CASSFSGYSNQPQHF

d_gene: -
abundance: once
j_gene: TRBJ2-5
v_gene: TRBV5-5
CDR3nt: TGTGCCAGCAGCTTTGATGAATCCCGGGGCAGGGGATTTAGGACCCAGTACTTC
CDR3aa: CASSFDESRGRGFRTQYF

d_gene: -
abundance: once
j_gene: TRBJ1-2
v_gene: TRBV5-5
CDR3nt: TGTGCCAGTAACGGCTATGGCTACACCTTC
CDR3aa: CASNGYGYTF

d_gene: TRBD2
abundance: -
j_gene: TRBJ2-2
v_gene: TRBV10-2
CDR3nt: TGCGCCAGCAGTTCTTATAGCGGGAGGGTCACCGGGGAGCTGTTTTTT
CDR3aa: CASSSYSGRVTGELFF

d_gene: -
abundance: -
j_gene: TRBJ2-3
v_gene: TRBV6-1
CDR3nt: TGTGCCAGCAGTGAGGTCAGTTTGACGCAGTATTTT
CDR3aa: CASSEVSLTQYF